This T cell receptor beta chain emerged from a study of T cell repertoires and HLA-DP antigens. Study findings and constraints: Previously undetected clones averaged about 37% and 47% against the two alleles respectively.

Comments on this clone: Antigen unknown.

Here immunoSEQ multiplex PCR was the method, and the copy in TCRdb shows in-frame clones only, minus some. The table lists approximately 90,000 clones, about nine tenths of them singletons. The CDR3 totals 13 residues. In germline, CDR1 is SGHNT, CDR2 YENEEA. Trimming stripped 5 bases from V and 7 bases from J, with 12 bases between. Sequencing input: CD4+ T cells from PBMCs. The source of this sequence is a man over 45 in good health and CMV-seronegative. V usage is TRBV11-3 and J usage is TRBJ2-1; D not certain. CDR3 coding DNA: TGTGCCAGCAGCGCCCAGCTTAGAAATGAGCAGTTCTTC. This encodes CASSAQLRNEQFF.